The rows below give T cell receptor beta chains drawn from one sample of a study of cytomegalovirus exposure and HLA in healthy donors. Here immunoSEQ multiplex PCR was the method, and the copy in TCRdb shows in-frame clones only, minus some. This sample yields more than 110,000 clones, of which roughly 77% are seen a single time; around 3% belongs to the top ten. Sequencing was done on a sample of PBMCs. Every receptor here comes from a female donor in good health and CMV-seronegative. CDR3s include the opening cysteine and the closing phenylalanine or tryptophan. The D gene is left open where the match is weak. Not every row has a clone size; where given, it reads once, few, many or a size class.

clone_size	v_call	j_call	d_call	cdr3_aa	cdr3_nt
few	TRBV6-1	TRBJ1-5	TRBD1	CASSGERDRDYSNQPQHF	TGTGCCAGCAGTGGAGAACGGGACAGGGATTATAGCAATCAGCCCCAGCATTTT
.	TRBV5-5	TRBJ2-7	TRBD2	CASSPGLAGTYEQYF	TGTGCCAGCAGCCCGGGACTAGCGGGAACCTACGAGCAGTACTTC
once	TRBV6-5	TRBJ2-3	.	CASSFSGGAADTQYF	TGTGCCAGCAGCTTCAGTGGAGGAGCCGCAGATACGCAGTATTTT
.	TRBV4-3	TRBJ1-2	.	CASSQDLRVLGGYTF	TGCGCCAGCAGCCAAGATTTGAGGGTACTAGGTGGCTACACCTTC
.	TRBV2	TRBJ2-5	.	CASKNRDNGPQETQYF	TGTGCCAGCAAGAATCGGGACAACGGTCCTCAAGAGACCCAGTACTTC
.	TRBV9	TRBJ2-7	.	CASSPSSGAGFGEQYF	TGTGCCAGCAGCCCTTCATCTGGGGCAGGCTTCGGCGAGCAGTACTTC
.	TRBV11-2	TRBJ1-4	TRBD1	CASSTQTGREKLFF	TGTGCCAGCAGCACCCAGACAGGGAGGGAAAAACTGTTTTTT
few	TRBV2	TRBJ1-2	TRBD1	CARDNRGGGYTF	TGTGCCAGGGACAACAGGGGAGGAGGCTACACCTTC
.	TRBV7-2	TRBJ1-2	TRBD1	CASSTGQGSSYGYTF	TGTGCCAGCAGCACGGGACAGGGGTCTAGCTATGGCTACACCTTC
.	TRBV7-9	TRBJ1-2	TRBD1	CASSLLPGQGNAGGYGYTF	TGTGCCAGCAGCCTTCTCCCGGGACAGGGGAATGCGGGAGGATATGGCTACACCTTC
.	TRBV9	TRBJ2-5	.	CASSLTGSQETQYF	TGTGCCAGCAGCCTTACAGGGAGCCAAGAGACCCAGTACTTC
.	TRBV29-1	TRBJ2-1	TRBD2	CSVDPSGFYNEQFF	TGCAGCGTTGACCCTAGCGGGTTCTACAATGAGCAGTTCTTC
.	TRBV7-2	TRBJ1-2	TRBD1	CASSPGGMVDYGYTF	TGTGCCAGCAGCCCAGGGGGGATGGTGGACTATGGCTACACCTTC
.	TRBV27	TRBJ2-5	.	CASSRPGVQETQYF	TGTGCCAGCAGCCGCCCGGGAGTCCAAGAGACCCAGTACTTC
.	TRBV5-8	TRBJ2-7	TRBD2	CASSFGLAPYEQYF	TGTGCCAGCAGCTTCGGACTAGCACCTTACGAGCAGTACTTC
.	TRBV30	TRBJ2-1	TRBD2	CAWRAGYNEQFF	TGTGCCTGGCGAGCGGGATACAATGAGCAGTTCTTC
.	TRBV11-2	TRBJ1-6	.	CASQGDHNSPLHF	TGTGCCAGCCAGGGCGATCATAATTCACCCCTCCACTTT
.	TRBV7-2	TRBJ2-1	.	CASSFQRGSYNEQFF	TGTGCCAGCAGCTTTCAACGGGGATCATACAATGAGCAGTTCTTC
.	TRBV7-9	TRBJ1-2	TRBD1	CASSGTGAPLGYGYTF	TGTGCCAGCAGTGGGACAGGTGCCCCTCTGGGGTATGGCTACACCTTC
.	TRBV4-1	TRBJ2-7	.	CASSQGAGLTYEQYF	TGCGCCAGCAGCCAAGGGGCGGGACTTACCTACGAGCAGTACTTC
once	TRBV10-3	TRBJ2-3	.	CAISESDITDTQYF	TGTGCCATCAGTGAGTCCGACATCACAGATACGCAGTATTTT
.	TRBV6-5	TRBJ2-5	.	CASSRVGETQYF	TGTGCCAGCTCCAGGGTGGGAGAGACCCAGTACTTC
.	TRBV18	TRBJ2-7	TRBD1	CASSPGQGRTYEQYF	TGTGCCAGCTCACCCGGACAGGGTAGGACCTACGAGCAGTACTTC
few	TRBV5-1	TRBJ1-1	.	CASRGWSDTEAFF	TGCGCCAGCCGGGGGTGGTCGGACACTGAAGCTTTCTTT
.	TRBV30	TRBJ1-3	.	CAWRTPRSNTIYF	TGTGCCTGGAGAACCCCCCGCAGTAACACCATATATTTT
.	TRBV19	TRBJ2-2	.	CAIGRDTGELFF	TGTGCCATTGGCCGGGACACCGGGGAGCTGTTTTTT
.	TRBV25-1	TRBJ1-1	.	CASSTVREAFF	TGTGCCAGCAGTACTGTCCGAGAAGCTTTCTTT
.	TRBV28	TRBJ1-1	.	CASRQPGLITEAFF	TGTGCCAGCAGACAGCCGGGGTTGATCACTGAAGCTTTCTTT
.	TRBV27	TRBJ1-5	TRBD1	CASSSTGGYGNQPQHF	TGTGCCAGCAGTTCGACAGGGGGCTATGGCAATCAGCCCCAGCATTTT
.	TRBV5-6	TRBJ2-5	TRBD2	CASSLGLAGETQYF	TGTGCCAGCAGCTTGGGACTAGCGGGAGAGACCCAGTACTTC
.	TRBV4-3	TRBJ2-7	TRBD2	CASSQENWRGGSYEQYF	TGCGCCAGCAGCCAAGAAAATTGGCGGGGGGGCTCCTACGAGCAGTACTTC
.	TRBV5-1	TRBJ2-1	TRBD2	CASSPGTSGKYNEQFF	TGCGCCAGCAGCCCTGGGACTAGCGGGAAATACAATGAGCAGTTCTTC
.	TRBV28	TRBJ2-3	.	CASSRQTSRSTDTQYF	TGTGCCAGCAGCCGCCAAACTAGCCGATCTACAGATACGCAGTATTTT
.	TRBV5-4	TRBJ2-2	.	CASSVGLVGAGELFF	TGTGCCAGCAGCGTGGGACTCGTCGGGGCCGGGGAGCTGTTTTTT
.	TRBV30	TRBJ1-1	.	CAWSIQGVGNTEAFF	TGTGCCTGGAGTATACAGGGCGTCGGGAACACTGAAGCTTTCTTT
.	TRBV30	TRBJ1-4	TRBD1	CAWSRDREADEKLFF	TGTGCCTGGAGCAGAGACAGGGAAGCCGATGAAAAACTGTTTTTT
.	TRBV7-6	TRBJ1-2	.	CASSLAPGDGYTF	TGTGCCAGCAGCTTAGCTCCAGGTGATGGCTACACCTTC
.	TRBV11-2	TRBJ2-7	TRBD2	CASSRLAGDYEQYF	TGTGCCAGCAGCCGACTAGCGGGAGACTACGAGCAGTACTTC
.	TRBV18	TRBJ1-1	TRBD1	CASSLQGARTEAFF	TGTGCCAGCTCACTACAGGGGGCGCGCACTGAAGCTTTCTTT
once	TRBV18	TRBJ1-1	TRBD1	CASSLQGREAEAFF	TGTGCCAGCTCATTACAGGGGCGGGAGGCTGAAGCTTTCTTT
.	TRBV7-2	TRBJ1-1	.	CASSSAWRSTEAFF	TGTGCCAGCAGCTCTGCGTGGAGGTCCACTGAAGCTTTCTTT
.	TRBV19	TRBJ2-2	.	CASSLRGRFTGELFF	TGTGCCAGTAGTCTCAGGGGCCGATTCACCGGGGAGCTGTTTTTT